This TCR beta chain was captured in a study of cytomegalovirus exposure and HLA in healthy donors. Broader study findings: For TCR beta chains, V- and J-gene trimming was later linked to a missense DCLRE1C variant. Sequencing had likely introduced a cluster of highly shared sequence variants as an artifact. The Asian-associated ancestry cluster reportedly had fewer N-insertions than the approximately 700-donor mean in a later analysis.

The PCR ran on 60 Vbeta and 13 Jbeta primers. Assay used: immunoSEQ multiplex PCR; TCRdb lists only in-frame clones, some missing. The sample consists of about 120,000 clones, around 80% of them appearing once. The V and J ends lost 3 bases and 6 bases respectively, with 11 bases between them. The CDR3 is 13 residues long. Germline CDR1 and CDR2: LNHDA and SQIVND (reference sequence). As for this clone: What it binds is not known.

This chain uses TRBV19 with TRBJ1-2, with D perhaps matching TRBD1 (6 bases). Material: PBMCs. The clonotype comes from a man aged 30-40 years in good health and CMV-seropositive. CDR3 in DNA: TGTGCCAGTAGTATCATGGCAGGGGATGGCTACACCTTC. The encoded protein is CASSIMAGDGYTF.